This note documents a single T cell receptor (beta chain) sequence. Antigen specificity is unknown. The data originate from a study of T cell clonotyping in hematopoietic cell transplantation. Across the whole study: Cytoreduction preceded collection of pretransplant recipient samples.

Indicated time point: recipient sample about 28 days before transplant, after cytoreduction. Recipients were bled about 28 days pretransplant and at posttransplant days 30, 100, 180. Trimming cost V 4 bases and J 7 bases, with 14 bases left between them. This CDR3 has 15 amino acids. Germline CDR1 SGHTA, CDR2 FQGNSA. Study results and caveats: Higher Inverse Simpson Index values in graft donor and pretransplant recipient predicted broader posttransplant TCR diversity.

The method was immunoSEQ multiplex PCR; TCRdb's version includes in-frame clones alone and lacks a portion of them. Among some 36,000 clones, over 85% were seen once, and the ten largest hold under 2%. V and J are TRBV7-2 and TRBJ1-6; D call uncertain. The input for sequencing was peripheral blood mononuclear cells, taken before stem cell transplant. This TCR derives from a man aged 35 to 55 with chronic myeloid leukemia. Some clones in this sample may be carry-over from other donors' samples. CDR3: CASSSDQRGNSPLHF. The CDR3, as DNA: TGTGCCAGCAGCTCCGATCAGCGAGGCAATTCACCCCTCCACTTT.